This T cell receptor beta chain was sequenced in a study of blood T cells in healthy people across ages. Study-level findings and limits: Versus aged donors, long-lived donors had higher diversity and more naive CD4+ cells.

Next came a second PCR, run for roughly 6 to 11 cycles, which used a sample-barcoded 5' primer along with a J-beta primer mix. In TCRdb, the 5' RACE reads were re-called with MiXCR into one record per CDR3 protein. The sample yields 720,000 or so distinct CDR3 sequences, approximately 40% seen once. This clonotype occurred a few times. What it binds is not known. Material for sequencing was blood. This receptor was taken from a man at least 80 years old in good health.

In nucleotides, the CDR3 is TGTGCCAGCAGTGAGGGCTCCTATGGCTACACCTTC. This gives the protein CASSEGSYGYTF. The chain uses TRBV2 and TRBJ1-2; D call uncertain. This CDR3 has 12 amino acids. The germline V gene encodes CDR1 SNHLY and CDR2 FYNNEI. V was pared by 3 bases and J by 4 bases, with 6 bases between.